These 11 T cell receptor beta chains were sequenced from one sample in a study of T cell repertoires in cytomegalovirus infection. Each CDR3 protein gets one entry after TCRdb re-called the reads with MiXCR. The table includes tens of thousands of distinct CDR3 sequences, 20% to 25% detected once. These receptors lack a known antigen. Specimen: CD8+ T cells from cultured PBMCs, collected from culture after CMV antigen stimulation. These receptors were taken from a human donor in good health (CMV status not recorded). Some clones in this sample may be carry-over from other donors' samples.

This rearrangement joins TRBV7-2 to TRBJ1-1; 8 nucleotides line up with TRBD1. This CDR3 contains 14 residues. Trimming took 6 bases from V and 5 from J; bases not matched to a gene: 8. The V gene's germline CDR1 is SGHTA and CDR2 FQGNSA. Here the CDR3 reads CASSHPRGPTEAFF. The CDR3 coding sequence is TGTGCCAGCAGTCACCCCAGGGGGCCTACTGAAGCTTTCTTT. Supplemented by reference TRBV7-2 and TRBJ1-1, the full variable domain reads GAGVSQSPSNKVTEKGKDVELRCDPISGHTALYWYRQSLGQGLEFLIYFQGNSAPDKSGLPSDRFSAERTGGSVSTLTIQRTQQEDSAVYLCASSHPRGPTEAFFGQGTRLTVV.

The rearrangement links TRBV7-2 to TRBJ2-4; D not resolved. V was shortened by 2 bases and J by 16 bases, with 18 bases between the two germline ends. CDR3 length equals 13 residues. CDR1 and CDR2 from the germline V gene are SGHTA and FQGNSA. In DNA form, the CDR3 reads TGTGCCAGCAGCTTAAACGGGCGAGAGACTCCTTACTTC. Translating gives CASSLNGRETPYF.

This chain connects TRBV27 to TRBJ2-1, with D perhaps being TRBD1 or TRBD2 (5 bases each). The ends were cut back, 7 bases at V and 6 bases at J, with 13 bases in the middle. The CDR3 is 13 amino acids. The germline V gene encodes CDR1 MNHEY and CDR2 SMNVEV (reference sequence). The CDR3 DNA is TGTGCCAGCAATCCGGGACGTAGCAATGAGCAGTTCTTC. Protein sequence: CASNPGRSNEQFF.

Only a few counts were recorded for this clonotype. V and J are TRBV6-5 and TRBJ1-4; 10 nucleotides line up with TRBD1. This CDR3 has 17 residues. CDR1 and CDR2 (germline): MNHEY, SVGAGI. Losses at the gene ends were 4 bases for V and 4 bases for J; bases not matched to a gene: 9. Here the CDR3 reads CASSSPGQGRYNEKLFF. In DNA, the CDR3 is TGTGCCAGCAGTTCCCCGGGACAGGGGCGTTATAATGAAAAACTGTTTTTT.

In its sample, this clonotype was seen a few times. V usage is TRBV7-9 and J usage is TRBJ2-3, with 9 nucleotides matching TRBD1. Trimming took 4 bases from V and 4 from J; bases not matched to a gene: 12. CDR3 size: 17 residues. The germline V gene has CDR1 SEHNR and CDR2 FQNEAQ (reference sequence). The CDR3 region is CASSSPRTGEKADTQYF. The CDR3 region has the DNA TGTGCCAGCAGCTCACCCAGGACAGGGGAAAAAGCAGATACGCAGTATTTT. Filled out from reference TRBV7-9 and TRBJ2-3, the complete variable domain reads DTGVSQNPRHKITKRGQNVTFRCDPISEHNRLYWYRQTLGQGPEFLTYFQNEAQLEKSRLLSDRFSAERPKGSFSTLEIQRTEQGDSAMYLCASSSPRTGEKADTQYFGPGTRLTVL.

This chain uses TRBV6-5 with TRBJ2-7; D could derive from TRBD1 or TRBD2 (6 bases each). CDR1 is MNHEY, CDR2 SVGAGI, per germline. Deletions cut 4 bases from V and 5 bases from J, with 18 bases between. The CDR3 is 15 amino acids. Written as DNA, the CDR3 is TGTGCCAGCAGTTCGACCGGGGGCCACCTAAACGAGCAGTACTTC. Translation: CASSSTGGHLNEQYF.

Comments on this clonotype: This may be a read error, as it is one base from a much larger clone. The J gene is TRBJ2-7, the V gene TRBV9; D ambiguous. Germline lookup yields CDR1 SGDLS and CDR2 YYNGEE. Trimming removed 0 bases at V and 3 bases at J, with 4 bases between. This CDR3 contains 12 residues. CDR3 in DNA: TGTGCCAGCAGCGTAGACAGCTACGAGCAGTACTTC. Translating it yields CASSVDSYEQYF.

J is TRBJ2-7 and V is TRBV7-6; 10 bases fit TRBD1. The V gene's germline CDR1 is SGHVS and CDR2 FNYEAQ. Trimming cost V 6 bases and J 4 bases; bases outside gene matches: 9. The CDR3 sequence is 15 residues long. This CDR3 reads CASSSTGQGSYEQYF. CDR3 nucleotide sequence: TGTGCCAGCAGTTCCACGGGACAGGGGTCGTACGAGCAGTACTTC.

V usage is TRBV20-1 and J usage is TRBJ2-3, with 8 bases lining up with TRBD2. Losses at the gene ends were 0 bases for V and 4 bases for J; bases not matched to a gene: 15. CDR3 size: 18 residues. Germline V CDR1 and CDR2: DFQATT, SNEGSKA (reference sequence). CDR3 loop: CSARDLLAEAKHPDTQYF. The CDR3 DNA reads as TGCAGTGCTAGAGATCTACTAGCGGAGGCTAAACACCCAGATACGCAGTATTTT.

The J gene is TRBJ1-1, the V gene TRBV19, with 10 bases lining up with TRBD1. CDR3 length: 16 amino acids. Germline V gene lookup returns CDR1 LNHDA and CDR2 SQIVND (reference sequence). Trimming at V came to 6 bases and at J to 4 bases, leaving 11 bases not matched to a gene. CDR3: CASSPGQGFFGTEAFF. CDR3 nucleotide sequence: TGTGCCAGTAGCCCGGGACAGGGGTTTTTTGGCACTGAAGCTTTCTTT.

This clonotype has only a few counts. V and J are TRBV29-1 and TRBJ2-1, with 7 bases aligning to TRBD2. V lost 0 bases and J lost 5; bases outside the gene matches: 10. The length of the CDR3 is 16 residues. Looked up from germline, CDR1 is SQVTM and CDR2 is ANQGSEA. The CDR3, as DNA: TGCAGCGTTGAAGATCCCCTAGAGGGGAGGGACAATGAGCAGTTCTTC. It yields the protein CSVEDPLEGRDNEQFF.